Following are 9 T cell receptor beta chains from one sample sequenced in a study of shared clonotypes between healthy human individuals. This table comes from immunoSEQ multiplex PCR, and its TCRdb copy is limited to in-frame clones, with some not included. The sample includes a few million clones, about 92% of them seen just once. Sequencing input: naive CD4+ T cells sorted from blood. Subset of the sample: CD45RA+ positively selected. The receptors were sampled from a man younger than 35 in good health.

This sequence joins TRBV2 and TRBJ1-1; no definite D call. The germline CDR1 and CDR2 sequences are SNHLY and FYNNEI. The CDR3 spans 14 residues. The V gene lost 4 bases and the J gene lost 0 bases, with 9 bases spanning the gap. CDR3: CASSVGRVNTEAFF. The CDR3 coding sequence is TGTGCCAGCAGTGTCGGACGGGTGAACACTGAAGCTTTCTTT.

The chain links TRBV15 to TRBJ2-6; D possibly corresponds to TRBD1 (5 bases). Germline CDR1 reads LNHNV; CDR2 reads YYDKDF (reference sequence). The CDR3 is 21 amino acids. The germline V and J ends were trimmed by 0 bases and 0 bases, with 21 bases remaining between them. The CDR3 region is CATSRDPLSQGRGSGANVLTF. DNA for the CDR3: TGTGCCACCAGCAGAGATCCCCTAAGCCAGGGTAGGGGCTCTGGGGCCAACGTCCTGACTTTC.

The V call is TRBV19, the J call TRBJ2-7; 16 nucleotides align to TRBD2. The germline gives CDR1 LNHDA, CDR2 SQIVND (reference sequence). J was trimmed by 1 base and V by 5 bases; bases with no gene match: 2. This CDR3 has 16 amino acids. The CDR3 sequence is CASSGGLAGGSYEQYF. In DNA form, the CDR3 reads TGTGCCAGTAGTGGGGGACTAGCGGGAGGGTCCTACGAGCAGTACTTC.

The chain has TRBV5-1 and TRBJ2-3, with TRBD2 matching 8 bases. With V trimmed by 5 bases and J by 4 bases, 9 bases remained unmatched. The CDR3 totals 15 residues. Germline-derived CDR1 and CDR2 are SGHRS and YFSETQ. CDR3 bases: TGCGCCAGCAGTGAGGCGGGGGGCCAGGCAGATACGCAGTATTTT. Protein: CASSEAGGQADTQYF.

This rearrangement joins TRBV18 to TRBJ2-7, with a tentative D call TRBD1 (6 bases). The ends were cut back, 3 bases at V and 6 bases at J, with 15 bases in the middle. Germline V gene sequence: CDR1 KGHSH, CDR2 LQKENI. CDR3 length equals 14 residues. CDR3 amino acids: CASSPITGTREQYF. CDR3 sequence (DNA): TGTGCCAGCTCACCGATCACCGGGACACGCGAGCAGTACTTC. Variable domain in full (rest from reference TRBV18 and TRBJ2-7): NAGVMQNPRHLVRRRGQEARLRCSPMKGHSHVYWYRQLPEEGLKFMVYLQKENIIDESGMPKERFSAEFPKEGPSILRIQQVVRGDSAAYFCASSPITGTREQYFGPGTRLTVT.

CDR3 nucleotides: TGTGCGTGGTCGGATATGGAGACCCAGTACTTC. Its translation is CAWSDMETQYF. This chain connects TRBV30 to TRBJ2-5, with D unresolved. This CDR3 region has 11 residues. Per germline, CDR1 GTSNPN and CDR2 SVGIG (reference sequence).

This rearrangement joins TRBV19 to TRBJ1-3; perhaps TRBD1 as D (6 bases). This CDR3 comprises 15 residues. Trimming stripped 5 bases from V and 4 bases from J, with 15 bases between. The germline gives CDR1 LNHDA, CDR2 SQIVND (reference sequence). The CDR3 sequence: CASSPQGVLGNTIYF. The CDR3 nucleotides are TGTGCCAGTAGTCCACAGGGAGTTCTAGGAAACACCATATATTTT.

The chain carries TRBV19 and TRBJ2-5; no definite D call. V was shortened by 2 bases and J by 1 base, with 11 bases between the two germline ends. Germline V gene lookup returns CDR1 LNHDA and CDR2 SQIVND (reference sequence). CDR3 length equals 15 residues. This CDR3 reads CASSIFPGTQETQYF. CDR3 in DNA: TGTGCCAGTAGTATATTCCCAGGAACCCAAGAGACCCAGTACTTC.

The chain joins TRBV9 to TRBJ1-1; D is unclear. The germline V and J ends were trimmed by 4 bases and 0 bases, with 7 bases remaining between them. This CDR3 contains 13 residues. CDR1 and CDR2 from the germline V gene are SGDLS and YYNGEE. Here the CDR3 DNA reads TGTGCCAGCAGCATCCAGATGAACACTGAAGCTTTCTTT. It encodes CASSIQMNTEAFF.